A selection of T cell receptor beta chains follows, all from one sample in a study of blood T cell repertoires in COVID-19. The table came from immunoSEQ multiplex PCR; TCRdb's copy has only in-frame clones and leaves some out. This table has a few hundred thousand clones, 85% to 90% appearing once. The source material was PBMCs or T cells enriched from blood (not recorded which). Receptors originate from a woman aged 18-30 years who had recovered from COVID-19. CDR3s include the opening cysteine and the closing phenylalanine or tryptophan. The D gene is left open where the match is weak. Clone size is given for some rows only: seen once, a few or many times, or a class if the clone is expanded.

J gene | D gene | clone size | V gene | CDR3 protein | CDR3 DNA
TRBJ2-3 | TRBD1 | once | TRBV13 | CASSPGQEYTDTQYF | TGTGCCAGCAGCCCCGGACAGGAATACACAGATACGCAGTATTTT
TRBJ1-2 | TRBD1 | . | TRBV5-1 | CASSGRDRGDYGYTF | TGCGCCAGCAGCGGCCGGGACAGGGGAGACTATGGCTACACCTTC
TRBJ2-3 | TRBD2 | . | TRBV7-6 | CASSRLTSGGPDTQYF | TGTGCCAGCAGCCGTTTGACTAGCGGGGGGCCAGATACGCAGTATTTT
TRBJ1-2 | TRBD1 | once | TRBV29-1 | CSVDRGGNGYTF | TGCAGCGTGGACAGGGGCGGCAATGGCTACACCTTC
TRBJ2-5 | . | few | TRBV5-5 | CASSLVPNRPGETQYF | TGTGCCAGCAGCTTGGTCCCTAACCGACCGGGGGAGACCCAGTACTTC
TRBJ2-7 | . | . | TRBV6-5 | CASNPGGGSYEQYF | TGTGCCAGCAACCCGGGCGGAGGGAGCTACGAGCAGTACTTC
TRBJ1-4 | . | . | TRBV6-5 | CASRPVRGEKLFF | TGTGCCAGCAGGCCCGTTCGGGGAGAAAAACTGTTTTTT
TRBJ2-1 | . | . | TRBV2 | CARTPLAEFF | TGTGCCAGGACACCCTTAGCGGAGTTCTTC
TRBJ1-6 | . | . | TRBV28 | CASRSLDGLSPLHF | TGTGCCAGCAGATCCCTTGACGGGTTATCACCCCTCCACTTT
TRBJ1-4 | TRBD1 | . | TRBV7-2 | CASRSTGAILEKLFF | TGTGCCAGCAGATCCACAGGGGCGATCTTGGAAAAACTGTTTTTT
TRBJ1-1 | . | once | TRBV19 | CASSIGAGTTLVVTEAFF | TGTGCCAGTAGTATAGGCGCCGGGACAACCCTCGTGGTCACTGAAGCTTTCTTT
TRBJ1-1 | TRBD1 | . | TRBV19 | CASIALTGASTEAFF | TGTGCCAGTATCGCGCTCACAGGGGCTAGCACTGAAGCTTTCTTT
TRBJ1-5 | . | . | TRBV2 | CASSARLGRDQPQHF | TGTGCCAGCAGTGCCCGCTTAGGGAGAGATCAGCCCCAGCATTTT
TRBJ1-6 | TRBD1 | . | TRBV5-1 | CASSLGDRHYNSPLHF | TGCGCCAGCAGCTTGGGGGACAGGCACTATAATTCACCCCTCCACTTT
TRBJ1-2 | . | . | TRBV25-1 | CASSDRGWGYTF | TGTGCCAGCAGTGATCGGGGTTGGGGCTACACCTTC
TRBJ1-2 | . | . | TRBV3-1/TRBV3-2 | CASSPFGDYGYTF | TGTGCCAGCAGCCCGTTTGGAGACTATGGCTACACCTTC
TRBJ1-5 | . | . | TRBV7-2 | CASSGHPGDNQPQHF | TGTGCCAGCAGCGGACATCCAGGGGACAATCAGCCCCAGCATTTT
TRBJ2-1 | TRBD2 | once | TRBV29-1 | CSGLIAGLANEQFF | TGCAGCGGTCTGATAGCTGGACTAGCTAATGAGCAGTTCTTC
TRBJ1-4 | TRBD1 | once | TRBV10-3 | CAISDLQGADEKLFF | TGTGCCATCAGTGATCTACAGGGGGCAGATGAAAAACTGTTTTTT
TRBJ1-5 | . | . | TRBV5-1 | CASSFDGGDQPQHF | TGCGCCAGCAGCTTTGACGGAGGCGATCAGCCCCAGCATTTT
TRBJ1-2 | TRBD1 | . | TRBV28 | CASSLPGTVYGYTF | TGTGCCAGCAGTTTACCCGGGACAGTCTATGGCTACACCTTC
TRBJ2-2 | TRBD2 | . | TRBV4-2 | CASSQDPSGGARAGELFF | TGTGCCAGCAGCCAAGATCCCAGCGGGGGGGCGAGGGCCGGGGAGCTGTTTTTT
TRBJ2-5 | . | . | TRBV29-1 | CSVDGGEETQYF | TGCAGCGTTGACGGCGGGGAAGAGACCCAGTACTTC
TRBJ1-2 | TRBD1 | . | TRBV28 | CASSSRTGNYGYTF | TGTGCCAGCAGTTCCCGGACAGGAAACTATGGCTACACCTTC
TRBJ2-1 | . | . | TRBV6-2/TRBV6-3 | CASTPTRGSYNEQFF | TGTGCCAGCACCCCGACTAGGGGCTCCTACAATGAGCAGTTCTTC
TRBJ1-5 | TRBD1 | . | TRBV6-5 | CASSTGTGQSQPQHF | TGTGCCAGCAGTACCGGGACAGGGCAATCCCAGCCCCAGCATTTT
TRBJ1-2 | . | . | TRBV6-5 | CASSQGNYGYTF | TGTGCCAGCAGCCAGGGGAACTATGGCTACACCTTC
TRBJ2-7 | . | . | TRBV9 | CASSPDSDIYEQYF | TGTGCCAGCAGCCCAGACAGTGATATCTACGAGCAGTACTTC
TRBJ1-5 | . | . | TRBV18 | CASSPVDAGNQPQHF | TGTGCCAGCTCACCTGTCGATGCGGGCAATCAGCCCCAGCATTTT
TRBJ2-7 | . | once | TRBV27 | CASSLSTGYEQYF | TGTGCCAGCAGTTTATCTACGGGTTACGAGCAGTACTTC
TRBJ1-1 | TRBD1 | . | TRBV7-9 | CASSQGGFGTEAFF | TGTGCCAGCAGCCAGGGGGGATTCGGGACTGAAGCTTTCTTT
TRBJ1-2 | TRBD1 | once | TRBV28 | CASSRQGMNYGYTF | TGTGCCAGCAGTAGACAGGGGATGAACTATGGCTACACCTTC
TRBJ2-1 | TRBD1 | . | TRBV5-1 | CASSSTGVGPYNEQFF | TGCGCCAGCAGCAGCACAGGGGTAGGACCCTACAATGAGCAGTTCTTC
TRBJ1-6 | TRBD1 | . | TRBV6-5 | CAARGVYSPLHF | TGTGCCGCCAGGGGGGTTTATTCACCCCTCCACTTT